Listed below are T cell receptor beta chains from one sample, sequenced in a study of T cells in Graves' hyperthyroidism and ophthalmopathy. TCRdb reprocessed the multiplex PCR reads with MiXCR, giving one entry per CDR3 protein. The sample lists over 350,000 distinct CDR3 sequences, around an eighth occurring once. The sample consisted of blood. The receptors originated from a man aged 50-59 years with Graves' ophthalmopathy. The CDR3 runs from the conserved cysteine through the conserved F or W. Each record gives: J gene, D gene, clone size, CDR3 length, V gene, CDR3 protein, CDR3 DNA. The D gene is left open where the match is weak. The size of a clone is reported for some rows only, either as once, few or many, or as a class for expanded clones.

TRBJ2-3,TRBD1,few,16,TRBV4-1,CASSQADRTYTDTQYF,TGCGCCAGCAGCCAAGCGGACAGGACATACACAGATACGCAGTATTTT
TRBJ1-5,-,many,14,TRBV3-1,CASSLGRNNQPQHF,TGTGCCAGCAGCCTTGGGAGAAACAATCAGCCCCAGCATTTT
TRBJ2-5,-,many,13,TRBV29-1,CSVFHQYQETQYF,TGCAGCGTTTTCCACCAGTACCAAGAGACCCAGTACTTC
TRBJ1-5,TRBD1,many,14,TRBV6-1,CASSLTGATQPQHF,TGTGCCAGCAGCCTTACAGGGGCTACTCAGCCCCAGCATTTT
TRBJ2-5,-,-,14,TRBV25-1,CASSALANQETQYF,TGTGCCAGCAGTGCTCTGGCTAATCAAGAGACCCAGTACTTC
TRBJ2-2,-,-,14,TRBV6-5,CASSYPSQAGELFF,TGTGCCAGCAGTTACCCTAGCCAAGCTGGGGAGCTGTTTTTT
TRBJ2-7,-,many,14,TRBV3-1,CASSQVKSMGEQYF,TGTGCCAGCAGCCAAGTGAAGTCGATGGGGGAGCAGTACTTC
TRBJ2-7,TRBD2,-,16,TRBV19,CASSPNGLAGVSEQYF,TGTGCCAGTAGTCCTAATGGACTAGCGGGAGTTTCCGAGCAGTACTTC
TRBJ2-7,-,many,16,TRBV7-3,CASSLQRCQALAEQYF,TGTGCCAGCAGCTTACAACGGTGTCAGGCCCTCGCCGAGCAGTACTTC
TRBJ1-2,-,many,12,TRBV28,CASSATEHGYTF,TGTGCCAGCAGTGCCACGGAACATGGCTACACCTTC